This TCR beta chain emerged from a study of cytomegalovirus exposure and HLA in healthy donors. Study-level background: Approximately 85 million unique TCRs from HLA-typed donors were held in an early data release. The study's findings and limits: A cluster of highly shared sequence variants was likely a sequencing artifact.

Vbeta (60) and Jbeta (13) primers were used in the PCR. Measured with immunoSEQ multiplex PCR; TCRdb has only the in-frame clones, and not every one. This table holds 100,000 to 150,000 clones, around 70% found once. V lost 5 bases and J lost 6, with 18 bases in between. There are 15 residues in the CDR3. The V gene's germline CDR1 is KGHSH and CDR2 LQKENI. On this clone: The antigen is unknown.

The genes are TRBV18 and TRBJ2-3, with a weak D call TRBD2 (5 bases). This receptor was obtained from a man between 40 and 49 years old in good health and CMV-seropositive. The sample was PBMCs. The CDR3 here is CASSSDLKSSDTQYF. CDR3 nucleotide sequence: TGTGCCAGCTCATCGGACTTGAAATCTTCCGATACGCAGTATTTT.